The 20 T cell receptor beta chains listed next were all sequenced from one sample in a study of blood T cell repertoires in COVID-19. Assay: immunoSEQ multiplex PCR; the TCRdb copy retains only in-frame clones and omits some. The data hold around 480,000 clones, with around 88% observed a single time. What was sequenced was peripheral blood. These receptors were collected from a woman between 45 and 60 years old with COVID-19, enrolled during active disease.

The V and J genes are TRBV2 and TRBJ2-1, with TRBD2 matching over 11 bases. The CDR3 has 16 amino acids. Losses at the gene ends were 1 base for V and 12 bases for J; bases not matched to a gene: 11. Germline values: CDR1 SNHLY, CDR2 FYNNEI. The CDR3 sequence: CASSEERLAGGHSQFF. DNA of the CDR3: TGTGCCAGCAGTGAAGAGAGGCTAGCGGGGGGACACTCGCAGTTCTTC. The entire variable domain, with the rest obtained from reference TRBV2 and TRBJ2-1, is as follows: EPEVTQTPSHQVTQMGQEVILRCVPISNHLYFYWYRQILGQKVEFLVSFYNNEISEKSEIFDDQFSVERPDGSNFTLKIRSTKLEDSAMYFCASSEERLAGGHSQFFGPGTRLTVL.

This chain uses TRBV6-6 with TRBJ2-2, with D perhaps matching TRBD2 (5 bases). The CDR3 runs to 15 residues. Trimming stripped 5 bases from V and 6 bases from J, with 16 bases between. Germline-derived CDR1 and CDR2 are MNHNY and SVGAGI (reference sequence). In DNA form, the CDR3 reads TGTGCCAGCAGTGTCGACTCGGGGATCGCCGGGGAGCTGTTTTTT. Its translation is CASSVDSGIAGELFF.

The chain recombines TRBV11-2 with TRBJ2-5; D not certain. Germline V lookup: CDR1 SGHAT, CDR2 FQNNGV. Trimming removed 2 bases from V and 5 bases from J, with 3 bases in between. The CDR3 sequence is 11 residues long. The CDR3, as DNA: TGTGCCAGCAGCTTACTGGAGACCCAGTACTTC. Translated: CASSLLETQYF.

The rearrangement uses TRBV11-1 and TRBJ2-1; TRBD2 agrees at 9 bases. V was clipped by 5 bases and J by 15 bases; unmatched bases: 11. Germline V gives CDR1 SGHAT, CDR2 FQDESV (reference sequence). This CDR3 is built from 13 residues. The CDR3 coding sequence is TGTGCCAGCAGCCCCTATGCGGGGGGGTCAATGTTCTTC. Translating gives CASSPYAGGSMFF.

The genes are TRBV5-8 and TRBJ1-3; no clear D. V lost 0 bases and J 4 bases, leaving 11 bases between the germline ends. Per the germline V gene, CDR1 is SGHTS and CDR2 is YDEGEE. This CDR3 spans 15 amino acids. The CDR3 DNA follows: TGTGCCAGCAGCTTGGGTCAGGTGGCGGGAAACACCATATATTTT. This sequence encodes CASSLGQVAGNTIYF.

CDR3 protein: CASSIDSGQLLYGYTF. The DNA for the CDR3 is TGTGCCAGTAGTATAGACTCGGGACAGCTCCTTTATGGCTACACCTTC. V usage is TRBV19 and J usage is TRBJ1-2, with 7 bases fitting TRBD1. Germline V gene sequence: CDR1 LNHDA, CDR2 SQIVND (reference sequence). The junction had 9 bases not matched to a gene; V was cut back by 0 bases and J by 5 bases. CDR3 length: 16 residues.

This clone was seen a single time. Here the CDR3 reads CASSSQDRMSGYTF. CDR3 DNA: TGTGCCAGCAGTTCCCAGGACAGGATGAGCGGCTACACCTTC. The genes are TRBV6-5 and TRBJ1-2; 7 bases map to TRBD1. The germline CDR1 and CDR2 sequences are MNHEY and SVGAGI. CDR3 length equals 14 residues. V was clipped by 4 bases and J by 8 bases; unmatched bases: 10.

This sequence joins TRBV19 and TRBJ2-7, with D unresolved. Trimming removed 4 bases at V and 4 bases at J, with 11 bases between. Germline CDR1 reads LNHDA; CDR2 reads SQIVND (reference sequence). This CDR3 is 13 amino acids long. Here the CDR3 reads CASSKVPGYEQYF. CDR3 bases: TGTGCCAGTAGTAAAGTCCCAGGTTACGAGCAGTACTTC.

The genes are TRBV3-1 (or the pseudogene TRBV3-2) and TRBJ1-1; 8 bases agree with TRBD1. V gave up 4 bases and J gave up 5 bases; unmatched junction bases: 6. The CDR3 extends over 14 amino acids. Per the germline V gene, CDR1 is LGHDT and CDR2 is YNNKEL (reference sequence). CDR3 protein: CASSLRQGKTEAFF. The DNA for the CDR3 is TGTGCCAGCAGCCTGAGACAGGGGAAGACTGAAGCTTTCTTT.

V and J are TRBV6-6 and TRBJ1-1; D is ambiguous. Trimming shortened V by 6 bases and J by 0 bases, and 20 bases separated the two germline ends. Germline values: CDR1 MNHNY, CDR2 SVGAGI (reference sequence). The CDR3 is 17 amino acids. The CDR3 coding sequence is TGTGCCAGCAGCCGACAACGCGAATTTGTAATGAACACTGAAGCTTTCTTT. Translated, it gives CASSRQREFVMNTEAFF.

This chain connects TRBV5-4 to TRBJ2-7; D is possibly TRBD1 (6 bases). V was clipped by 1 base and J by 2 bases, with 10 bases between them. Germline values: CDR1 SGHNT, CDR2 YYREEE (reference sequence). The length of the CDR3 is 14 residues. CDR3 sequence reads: CASSLSQGPYEQYF. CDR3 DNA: TGTGCCAGCAGCTTGTCGCAGGGGCCCTACGAGCAGTACTTC. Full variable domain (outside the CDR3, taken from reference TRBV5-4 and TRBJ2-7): ETGVTQSPTHLIKTRGQQVTLRCSSQSGHNTVSWYQQALGQGPQFIFQYYREEENGRGNFPPRFSGLQFPNYSSELNVNALELDDSALYLCASSLSQGPYEQYFGPGTRLTVT.

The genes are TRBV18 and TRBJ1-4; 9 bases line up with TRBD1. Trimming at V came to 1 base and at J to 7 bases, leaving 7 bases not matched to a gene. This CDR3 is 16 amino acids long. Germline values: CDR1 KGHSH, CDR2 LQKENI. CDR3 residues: CASSPLGQGEIEKLFF. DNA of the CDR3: TGTGCCAGCTCACCACTGGGACAGGGCGAGATTGAAAAACTGTTTTTT.

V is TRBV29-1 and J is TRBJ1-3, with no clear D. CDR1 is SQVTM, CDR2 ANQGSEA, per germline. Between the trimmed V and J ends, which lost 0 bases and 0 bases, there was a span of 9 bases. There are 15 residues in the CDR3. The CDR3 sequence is CSVEDPQISGNTIYF. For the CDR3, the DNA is TGCAGCGTTGAAGACCCCCAGATCTCTGGAAACACCATATATTTT.

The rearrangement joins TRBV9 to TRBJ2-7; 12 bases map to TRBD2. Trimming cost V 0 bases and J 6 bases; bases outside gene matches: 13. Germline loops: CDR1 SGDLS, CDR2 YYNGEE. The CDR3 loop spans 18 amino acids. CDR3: CASSVAPLAGGLGGEQYF. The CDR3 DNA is TGTGCCAGCAGCGTAGCCCCACTAGCGGGGGGCCTCGGCGGCGAGCAGTACTTC.

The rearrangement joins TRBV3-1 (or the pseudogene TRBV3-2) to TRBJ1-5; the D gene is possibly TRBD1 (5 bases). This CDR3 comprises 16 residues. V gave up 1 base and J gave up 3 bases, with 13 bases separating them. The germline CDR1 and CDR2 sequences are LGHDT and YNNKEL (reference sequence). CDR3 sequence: CASSQAPGGNNQPQHF. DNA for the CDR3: TGTGCCAGCAGCCAAGCACCGGGGGGGAACAATCAGCCCCAGCATTTT.

For the CDR3, the DNA is TGTGCTACATCGTCAACAGGGTCCTCTGGGGCCAACGTCCTGACTTTC. It codes for CATSSTGSSGANVLTF. The chain carries TRBV19 and TRBJ2-6, with D perhaps matching TRBD1 (6 bases). The germline CDR1 and CDR2 sequences are LNHDA and SQIVND (reference sequence). CDR3 length: 16 amino acids. Full variable domain (outside the CDR3, taken from reference TRBV19 and TRBJ2-6): DGGITQSPKYLFRKEGQNVTLSCEQNLNHDAMYWYRQDPGQGLRLIYYSQIVNDFQKGDIAEGYSVSREKKESFPLTVTSAQKNPTAFYLCATSSTGSSGANVLTFGAGSRLTVL.

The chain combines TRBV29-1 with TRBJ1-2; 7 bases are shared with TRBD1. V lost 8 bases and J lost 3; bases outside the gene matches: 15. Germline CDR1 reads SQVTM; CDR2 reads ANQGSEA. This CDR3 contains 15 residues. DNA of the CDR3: TGCAGCCCAGCCTCGATTACAGGGGCTCACTATGGCTACACCTTC. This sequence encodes CSPASITGAHYGYTF.

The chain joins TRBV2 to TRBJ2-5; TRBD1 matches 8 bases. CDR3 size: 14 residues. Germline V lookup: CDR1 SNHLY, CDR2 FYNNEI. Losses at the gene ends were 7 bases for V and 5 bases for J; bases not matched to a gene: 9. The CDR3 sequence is CASMGVRGRETQYF. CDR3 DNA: TGTGCCAGCATGGGCGTCAGGGGGCGGGAGACCCAGTACTTC.

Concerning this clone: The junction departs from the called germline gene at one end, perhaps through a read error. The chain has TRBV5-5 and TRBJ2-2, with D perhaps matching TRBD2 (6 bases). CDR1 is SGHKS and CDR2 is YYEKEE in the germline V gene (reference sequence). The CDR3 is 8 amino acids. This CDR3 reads CASGGGPF. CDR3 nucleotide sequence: TGTGCCAGCGGGGGAGGCCCATTT.

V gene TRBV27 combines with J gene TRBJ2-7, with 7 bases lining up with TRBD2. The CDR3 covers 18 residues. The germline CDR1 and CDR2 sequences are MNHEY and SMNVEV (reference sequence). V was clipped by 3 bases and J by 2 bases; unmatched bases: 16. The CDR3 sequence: CASSLREPGRGKTYEQYF. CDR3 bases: TGTGCCAGCAGTTTGCGTGAACCTGGGAGGGGAAAGACCTACGAGCAGTACTTC.